Sequencing of this T cell receptor beta chain was carried out in a study of T cells in Graves' hyperthyroidism and ophthalmopathy. This clonotype was counted ten times or more. The CDR3 contains 16 residues. Germline CDR1 is SGHDT and CDR2 is YYEEEE. The V end lost 4 bases, the J end lost 5 bases, and 22 bases lay between the germline ends. What was amplified from RNA transcripts were TCR beta CDR3 regions. TCR CDR3 regions were first amplified by RT-PCR with HTBI primers. TCRdb re-called the multiplex PCR reads through MiXCR, storing one row per CDR3 protein. The sample yields 340,000 or so distinct CDR3 sequences, approximately 17% seen once.

The receptor was derived from a man aged 30-40 years with Graves' hyperthyroidism. V usage is TRBV5-6 and J usage is TRBJ2-7, with D perhaps assigned TRBD1 or TRBD2 (5 bases each). Sequencing was carried out using blood. This CDR3 is CASSPGQGRTYHEQYF. In DNA, the CDR3 is TGTGCCAGCAGCCCAGGGCAGGGAAGGACTTACCACGAGCAGTACTTC.